This T cell receptor (beta chain) was recovered during a study of blood T cell repertoires in COVID-19. Study summary: Whether acute or convalescent, the COVID-19 samples came from the United States, Italy and Spain. In each case, the material was cDNA or gDNA derived from T cells, B-cell-depleted T cells, or PBMCs.

Germline CDR1 and CDR2: KGHSH and LQKENI. Trimming left V 3 bases short and J 8 bases short, with 13 bases between. This CDR3 contains 14 residues. Original handling: Scientists estimated how many nucleated cells there were by amplifying reference gene primers. Data came from immunoSEQ multiplex PCR; TCRdb stores just in-frame clones and leaves some out. That table furnishes V, J and clone size, whereas the DNA furnished D and trimming. The data contain more than 80,000 clones, over 80% of them seen just once; the ten biggest clones take up under 35%. The gene calls are TRBV18 and TRBJ1-4, with TRBD1 as a possible D gene (5 bases). Material: peripheral blood. The receptor's source is a woman older than 75 with active or convalescent COVID-19. The CDR3 region is CASSPSGGYEKLFF. Here the CDR3 DNA reads TGTGCCAGCTCACCTTCCGGGGGTTACGAAAAACTGTTTTTT. The whole variable domain, filled in from reference TRBV18 and TRBJ1-4, reads NAGVMQNPRHLVRRRGQEARLRCSPMKGHSHVYWYRQLPEEGLKFMVYLQKENIIDESGMPKERFSAEFPKEGPSILRIQQVVRGDSAAYFCASSPSGGYEKLFFGSGTQLSVL.